The clone carrying this T cell receptor beta chain was found many times. Antigen: not known. The time point denotes: patch test 1, 2 weeks after DPC sensitization. Treatment here: therapeutic diphenylcyclopropenone sensitization with weekly scalp DPC. People who gave samples had alopecia, were 18 to 70 years old, and were suitable for DPC. This specimen comes from a study of human T cells and chemical hapten exposure. About the study: DPC (0.01%) was patch tested on the upper back and read at 6 days. The study, taken as a whole, reports: With alopecia, donors may have immune responses unlike healthy people's.

J gave up 1 base and V 3 bases, and 6 bases lay outside the gene matches. There are 15 residues in the CDR3. In germline, CDR1 is SGHRS, CDR2 YFSETQ. MiXCR was run by TCRdb on the RACE reads, yielding one entry per CDR3 protein. This sample yields 95,000 to 130,000 distinct CDR3 sequences, of which 9.5% to 13% are seen a single time; roughly 1.3% belongs to the top ten. The chain combines TRBV5-1 with TRBJ2-7; 8 positions match TRBD1. This TCR was sampled from a woman aged 50 to 65 with alopecia areata. Some clones in this sample may be carry-over from other donors' samples. The sample in question was whole blood, obtained in connection with sensitization to the hapten diphenylcyclopropenone (DPC). The CDR3 sequence is CASSWSGTGSYEQYF. As DNA, the CDR3 is TGCGCCAGCAGCTGGTCGGGGACAGGTTCCTACGAGCAGTACTTC.